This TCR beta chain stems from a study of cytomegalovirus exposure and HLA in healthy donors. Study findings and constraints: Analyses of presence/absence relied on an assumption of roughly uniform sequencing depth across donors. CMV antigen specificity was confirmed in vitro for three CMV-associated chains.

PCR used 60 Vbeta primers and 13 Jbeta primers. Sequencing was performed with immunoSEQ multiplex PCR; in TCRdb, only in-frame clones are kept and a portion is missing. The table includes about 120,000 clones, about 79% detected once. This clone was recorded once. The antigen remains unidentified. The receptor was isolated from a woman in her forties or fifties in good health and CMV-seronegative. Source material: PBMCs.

The CDR3 protein is CASSSRPGLDYNEQFF. DNA for the CDR3: TGTGCCAGCAGCTCACGCCCGGGACTTGACTACAATGAGCAGTTCTTC. The V call is TRBV7-6, the J call TRBJ2-1; weak D call: TRBD2 (6 bases). The CDR3 has 16 amino acids. Germline CDR1 and CDR2: SGHVS and FNYEAQ. Deletions cut 4 bases from V and 3 bases from J, with 16 bases between.